Included here is one T cell receptor (beta chain) sequence, with context. Per the authors' pipeline: Reference gene primers were amplified, and this amplification served to estimate nucleated cell counts. TCRdb keeps only in-frame clones here, not all; method: immunoSEQ multiplex PCR. V and J calls and clone size follow that table, whereas D and trimming were derived from the DNA. The repertoire has approximately 44,000 clones, approximately 90% of them found once; the top ten carry around 8.3%. This record comes from a study of blood T cell repertoires in COVID-19. Specimen: peripheral blood. This receptor was identified in a man in his 60s with active COVID-19.

The CDR3 DNA is TGTGCCACCAGTGTCAGGGGTGGGATCGATGAGCAGTTCTTC. Its protein is CATSVRGGIDEQFF. The gene calls are TRBV24-1 and TRBJ2-1; a possible D gene is TRBD1 (6 bases). This CDR3 region has 14 residues. Trimming stripped 5 bases from V and 8 bases from J, with 15 bases between. Germline V gene lookup returns CDR1 KGHDR and CDR2 SFDVKD.